This T cell receptor (beta chain) was captured in a study of blood T cell repertoires in COVID-19 (dated by TCRdb to the early 2020s). As for the study more broadly: The collaborator samples originated in the United States, Italy and Spain and spanned the acute and convalescent phases of COVID-19. The prospective study material was composed of cDNA or gDNA derived from T cells, B-cell-depleted T cells, or PBMCs. Deeply sampled blood TCRbeta repertoires from subjects exposed to, actively infected with, or recovered from COVID-19 were included in the dataset. The repertoires were released in a freely available public database meant as a resource for research on the immune response to SARS-CoV-2. Samples were obtained from the ongoing ImmuneRACE study (first 160 participants) and from 1,000 to 1,500 subjects provided by 6 global collaborators. Sample metadata almost always included a de-identified subject ID, COVID-19 status, age in years and sex. Where available, HLA class I and class II types were taken from metadata supplied by the sample provider and were not determined by assay-based typing.

CDR1 LGHDT and CDR2 YNNKEL were looked up in the germline V gene (reference sequence). V is cut back by 4 bases and J by 0 bases, with 10 bases in the junction unmatched. The CDR3 numbers 17 residues from cysteine through phenylalanine. Kept here is only the CDR3 DNA, which spans 51 bases and is read in frame from base 1. Enrolling through a virtual design, the prospective study's participants ranged in age from about 18 to 89 years and lived across around 25 United States geographic areas. In the prospective study, participants were assigned to cohorts based on the clinical history participants reported in a screening survey and a study questionnaire. Mobile phlebotomists in the prospective study collected whole blood, serum and a nasopharyngeal or oropharyngeal swab from every participant. Over an approximately 2-month period, participants in the prospective study had the option of providing additional blood draws and questionnaires. Prospective study blood samples were shipped either frozen or at room temperature before DNA extraction.

TCRbeta CDR3 regions were amplified from genomic DNA using the immunoSEQ Assay, a bias-controlled multiplex PCR. On the study's bioinformatics: Nucleated cell counts per sample were estimated from amplification of reference gene primers within the assay. To quantify the absolute abundance of each unique TCRbeta CDR3 rearrangement, sequence reads were collapsed and filtered. For each sample, productive Simpson clonality was calculated by taking the square root of Simpson's diversity index across productive rearrangements. TCRdb retrieved this table from immuneACCESS and kept in-frame rearrangements only. Not all clones are present; in checked studies, unresolved V genes account for under half, and no reason is known for the remainder. V and J calls and clone size are copied from that table; D and trimming were computed from the DNA. The sample has about 270,000 clones on record, 85% to 90% of them singletons. Roughly 4% of the sample goes to the ten largest clones.

The count of this clone is one. Its antigen is still unknown. No clone much larger than this one lies a single base away; base qualities are absent. Here is what the overall study found, with its caveats: Clinical and demographic metadata were provided uncurated, with the amount varying by source and participant.

The origin of this receptor is a woman between 25 and 40 years old with acute COVID-19. The rearrangement combines TRBV3-1 (or the pseudogene TRBV3-2) with TRBJ2-7, with 9 middle bases fitting TRBD2. Sequenced input: PBMCs or T cells enriched from blood (not recorded which). The DNA reads as follows: TGTGCCAGCAGCCCCAGGACTAGCGCAGGGGCCTCCTACGAGCAGTACTTC. It translates as CASSPRTSAGASYEQYF.